One and the same sample provided the 5 T cell receptor beta chains below, sequenced in a study of CD8+ T cells in alopecia areata. Investigators isolated RNA and reverse transcribed it into cDNA to act as the sequencing template. Sequencing used immunoSEQ multiplex PCR; TCRdb keeps in-frame clones, though not all of them. In the table there are around 200,000 clones, approximately 53% of which are singletons. Treatment indicated: oral pan-JAK inhibitor, 5-10 mg twice daily. This sample comprised CD8+ T cells sorted from blood, obtained at week 24, from a patient treated with tofacitinib. Every receptor here comes from a human donor with alopecia areata.

CDR3 nucleotides: TGTGCCAGCAGTCCGGGACAGGCCTACGAGCAGTACTTC. Its translation is CASSPGQAYEQYF. This chain connects TRBV27 to TRBJ2-7, with 8 positions matching TRBD1. There are 13 residues in the CDR3. V lost 5 bases and J lost 2; bases outside the gene matches: 2. CDR1 and CDR2 from the germline V gene are MNHEY and SMNVEV (reference sequence).

In its sample, this clone is medium-sized. The chain carries TRBV6-4 and TRBJ2-3, with TRBD2 matching 9 bases. Trimming removed 4 bases from V and 2 bases from J; junction bases left unmatched: 1. Germline V gene data show CDR1 as MRHNA and CDR2 as SNTAGT. The CDR3 contains 14 residues. In DNA form, the CDR3 reads TGTGCCAGCAGTGGCGGGGGGGCCACAGATACGCAGTATTTT. It translates to CASSGGGATDTQYF.

This chain joins TRBV19 and TRBJ1-1; D is unresolved. Trimming cost V 6 bases and J 1 base, with 12 bases left between them. The CDR3 length is 14 residues. Per the germline V gene, CDR1 is LNHDA and CDR2 is SQIVND (reference sequence). The DNA of the CDR3 is TGTGCCAGTAGAACCTGGGGAGGGAACACTGAAGCTTTCTTT. The encoded protein is CASRTWGGNTEAFF.

This clone has only a few counts. The chain links TRBV25-1 to TRBJ1-2, with no clear D. Germline lookup yields CDR1 MGHDK and CDR2 SYGVNS. This CDR3 has 12 residues. V gave up 4 bases and J gave up 8 bases, with 11 bases separating them. CDR3 nucleotides: TGTGCCAGCAGTGGGACCTATTGGGGCTACACCTTC. It encodes CASSGTYWGYTF.

The rearrangement links TRBV30 to TRBJ1-1; D call uncertain. The ends were cut back, 5 bases at V and 3 bases at J, with 10 bases in the middle. Germline loops: CDR1 GTSNPN, CDR2 SVGIG (reference sequence). This CDR3 spans 12 amino acids. The DNA for the CDR3 is TGTGCCTGGGGCCGCGGGGACACTGAAGCTTTCTTT. Its protein is CAWGRGDTEAFF.